Listed below are T cell receptor beta chains from one sample, sequenced in a study of CD8+ T cells in alopecia areata. Profiled with immunoSEQ multiplex PCR; TCRdb holds only in-frame clones, not every one. This table holds approximately 190,000 clones, roughly 64% found once. The sample was CD4+ T cells sorted from blood, taken at week 24, from a patient treated with tofacitinib. Receptors originate from a human donor with alopecia areata. Both conserved end residues are part of each CDR3. D genes are given only for firm matches. For some rows the clone size is stated as once, few or many, or as a class when expanded; others skip it.

clone_size d_call j_call v_call cdr3_aa cdr3_nt
few NA TRBJ2-1 TRBV29-1 CSVVVGLSYNEQFF TGCAGCGTTGTAGTAGGGTTGTCCTACAATGAGCAGTTCTTC
few NA TRBJ2-7 TRBV7-6 CASSLAPQSYEQYF TGTGCCAGCAGCTTAGCCCCCCAGTCCTACGAGCAGTACTTC
NA TRBD1 TRBJ1-2 TRBV6-5 CASSTAGGAGYGYTF TGTGCCAGCAGTACCGCAGGGGGCGCAGGCTATGGCTACACCTTC
NA TRBD1 TRBJ1-5 TRBV19 CASSIGGTGNQPQHF TGTGCCAGTAGTATAGGAGGGACAGGGAATCAGCCCCAGCATTTT
NA NA TRBJ2-5 TRBV29-1 CSVDGPGETQYF TGCAGCGTTGACGGCCCAGGAGAGACCCAGTACTTC
NA NA TRBJ2-5 TRBV29-1 CSVEGRRTQETQYF TGCAGCGTTGAGGGCAGGCGGACCCAAGAGACCCAGTACTTC
NA TRBD1 TRBJ2-2 TRBV4-1 CASSQGTARGGELFF TGCGCCAGCAGTCAAGGGACAGCCAGAGGGGGGGAGCTGTTTTTT
NA NA TRBJ2-3 TRBV15 CATSRDLTSTDTQYF TGTGCCACCAGCAGAGATCTTACTAGCACAGATACGCAGTATTTT
NA TRBD1 TRBJ1-4 TRBV27 CASSPLDRVGVEKLFF TGTGCCAGCAGTCCCCTCGACAGGGTGGGAGTTGAAAAACTGTTTTTT
NA NA TRBJ2-7 TRBV5-1 CASSSHYEQYF TGCGCCAGCAGCTCCCACTACGAGCAGTACTTC
NA TRBD2 TRBJ2-1 TRBV9 CASSVRTSSYNEQFF TGTGCCAGCAGCGTCAGGACTAGCTCCTACAATGAGCAGTTCTTC
few NA TRBJ2-1 TRBV7-2 CASSLASSYNEQFF TGTGCCAGCAGCTTAGCGAGCTCCTACAATGAGCAGTTCTTC
NA NA TRBJ2-2 TRBV5-1 CASSLMGGHPNPTGELFF TGCGCCAGCAGCTTGATGGGGGGACATCCGAATCCGACCGGGGAGCTGTTTTTT
few NA TRBJ2-3 TRBV7-2 CASSPGADTQYF TGTGCCAGCAGCCCAGGGGCGGATACGCAGTATTTT
NA NA TRBJ1-2 TRBV19 CASSDDGNYGYTF TGTGCCAGTAGCGACGACGGGAACTATGGCTACACCTTC
NA NA TRBJ2-7 TRBV27 CASSSLSGTRYEQYF TGTGCCAGCAGTTCGTTATCCGGGACTCGCTACGAGCAGTACTTC
NA NA TRBJ2-6 TRBV5-6 CASSFRSDSGANVLTF TGTGCCAGCAGCTTCAGGTCAGACTCTGGGGCCAACGTCCTGACTTTC
NA NA TRBJ1-2 TRBV9 CASSAEGVTGYTF TGTGCCAGCAGCGCGGAAGGGGTTACTGGCTACACCTTC
few TRBD2 TRBJ2-1 TRBV9 CASSVGLAGEQFF TGTGCCAGCAGCGTAGGACTAGCGGGGGAGCAGTTCTTC
NA NA TRBJ1-5 TRBV11-2 CASSAQGNQPQHF TGTGCCAGCAGCGCACAAGGCAATCAGCCCCAGCATTTT
NA TRBD1 TRBJ1-2 TRBV6-5 CASSYSPGGGNYGYTF TGTGCCAGCAGTTACTCCCCAGGGGGCGGTAACTATGGCTACACCTTC
NA NA TRBJ2-5 TRBV18 CASSPQGEETQYF TGTGCCAGCTCACCACAGGGAGAAGAGACCCAGTACTTC
few TRBD1 TRBJ2-5 TRBV2 CASRAGTESLETQYF TGTGCCAGCAGGGCCGGGACAGAGTCTTTAGAGACCCAGTACTTC
NA NA TRBJ1-2 TRBV7-9 CASSLEDGYTF TGTGCCAGCAGCTTAGAGGATGGCTACACCTTC
NA TRBD1 TRBJ2-6 TRBV4-1 CASSLRQGSGANVLTF TGCGCCAGCAGCCTAAGACAGGGTTCTGGGGCCAACGTCCTGACTTTC
NA NA TRBJ1-1 TRBV30 CAWSVRDREAFF TGTGCCTGGAGTGTACGGGACCGTGAAGCTTTCTTT
once NA TRBJ2-7 TRBV15 CATSRDPKVGSEQYF TGTGCCACCAGCAGAGATCCTAAGGTGGGATCCGAGCAGTACTTC
NA NA TRBJ2-7 TRBV25-1 CASSPTGRSYEQYF TGTGCCAGCAGTCCGACAGGAAGATCCTACGAGCAGTACTTC
few NA TRBJ1-1 TRBV9 CASSVEVFNTEAFF TGTGCCAGCAGCGTCGAAGTCTTTAACACTGAAGCTTTCTTT
NA NA TRBJ1-5 TRBV2 CASSEAEGPNQPQHF TGTGCCAGCAGTGAAGCGGAGGGGCCGAATCAGCCCCAGCATTTT
once NA TRBJ1-2 TRBV25-1 CASSASRGRNYGYTF TGTGCCAGCAGTGCCTCCAGGGGACGGAACTATGGCTACACCTTC
NA TRBD1 TRBJ1-6 TRBV27 CASRPGTGVNSPLHF TGTGCCAGCAGGCCCGGGACAGGGGTTAATTCACCCCTCCACTTT
NA NA TRBJ2-5 TRBV5-4 CASSLGLGAGRETQYF TGTGCCAGCAGCTTGGGCCTCGGGGCAGGGAGAGAGACCCAGTACTTC
few NA TRBJ1-2 TRBV28 CASRPTGSGYTF TGTGCCAGCAGACCCACAGGGAGCGGCTACACCTTC
NA NA TRBJ2-1 TRBV7-2 CASSPHNEQFF TGTGCCAGCAGCCCCCACAATGAGCAGTTCTTC
NA NA TRBJ2-2 TRBV4-3 CASSQDPQGGELFF TGCGCCAGCAGCCAAGATCCCCAGGGCGGGGAGCTGTTTTTT
NA TRBD1 TRBJ1-1 TRBV2 CASSELVSFGQAKAFF TGTGCCAGCAGTGAATTGGTGTCGTTTGGACAGGCTAAAGCTTTCTTT
once TRBD2 TRBJ2-1 TRBV5-1 CASSLLGRRSYNEQFF TGCGCCAGCAGCTTGCTCGGGAGGCGATCCTACAATGAGCAGTTCTTC
NA NA TRBJ1-4 TRBV5-4 CASSLPGGVSEKLFF TGTGCCAGCAGCTTGCCGGGGGGCGTCAGTGAAAAACTGTTTTTT
NA NA TRBJ2-5 TRBV5-1 CASTLRGQETQYF TGCGCCAGCACCTTGAGGGGCCAAGAGACCCAGTACTTC
NA NA TRBJ2-5 TRBV29-1 CSVEVSARETQYF TGCAGCGTTGAAGTTAGTGCCCGGGAGACCCAGTACTTC
many NA TRBJ2-1 TRBV29-1 CSVPGRGLYNEQFF TGCAGCGTCCCAGGGCGGGGTTTGTACAATGAGCAGTTCTTC
NA TRBD2 TRBJ2-7 TRBV27 CASSLVGTSYEQYF TGTGCCAGCAGCCTGGTTGGGACTAGCTACGAGCAGTACTTC
NA NA TRBJ1-2 TRBV6-5 CASSRDSPSGGYTF TGTGCCAGCAGCCGCGACAGTCCCTCGGGTGGCTACACCTTC
few NA TRBJ1-2 TRBV13 CASSLFGGLDYGYTF TGTGCCAGCAGCCTTTTCGGGGGTTTGGACTATGGCTACACCTTC
NA NA TRBJ1-1 TRBV30 CAWRWAENTEAFF TGTGCCTGGAGGTGGGCCGAGAACACTGAAGCTTTCTTT
NA NA TRBJ1-4 TRBV10-3 CAIQESGDEKLFF TGTGCCATACAAGAAAGCGGGGATGAAAAACTGTTTTTT
NA TRBD2 TRBJ2-3 TRBV30 CAWRIPTSGSADTQYF TGTGCCTGGCGCATACCGACTAGCGGGAGTGCAGATACGCAGTATTTT
NA TRBD1 TRBJ1-1 TRBV7-9 CASSAGQGTEAFF TGTGCCAGCAGCGCGGGACAGGGCACTGAAGCTTTCTTT
NA NA TRBJ2-2 TRBV29-1 CSVSGANTGELFF TGCAGCGTGTCAGGGGCGAACACCGGGGAGCTGTTTTTT
NA TRBD1 TRBJ2-2 TRBV7-7 CASSSGQGSTGELFF TGTGCCAGCAGCTCCGGACAGGGGTCCACCGGGGAGCTGTTTTTT
NA NA TRBJ2-3 TRBV19 CASSDGSTDTQYF TGTGCCAGTAGTGACGGTAGTACAGATACGCAGTATTTT
few TRBD1 TRBJ1-5 TRBV7-2 CASSPARTGIGQPQHF TGTGCCAGCAGCCCCGCCAGGACAGGGATAGGCCAGCCCCAGCATTTT
many TRBD1 TRBJ2-3 TRBV5-1 CASSYDRGVMDTQYF TGCGCCAGCAGCTATGACAGGGGTGTAATGGATACGCAGTATTTT
NA NA TRBJ2-2 TRBV6-5 CASSLKRSGELFF TGTGCCAGCAGTCTTAAGAGGTCCGGGGAGCTGTTTTTT